The TCR beta chain under discussion was sequenced for a study of shared clonotypes between healthy human individuals. As regards this clone: What it binds is unknown.

Recent vaccinations or acute infections were absent in the healthy HIV-negative adult donors. Investigators divided CD4+ cells into CD45RA+ naive and CD45RA-negative memory subsets. Profiled with immunoSEQ multiplex PCR; TCRdb holds only in-frame clones, not every one. This table holds 300,000 to 350,000 clones, around 79% found once. Whole-study findings and limits: A handful of donors held about 5% of naive CD4 clonotypes in common. Among the subsets, naive ones generally showed larger estimated richness than memory ones.

CDR3 size: 12 residues. Germline-derived CDR1 and CDR2 are SGHTA and FQGNSA. The V end lost 6 bases, the J end lost 7 bases, and 13 bases lay between the germline ends. This clonotype was sampled from a man under 40 in good health. The sample taken for sequencing was memory CD4+ T cells sorted from blood. Subset meaning: CD45RA-negative fraction. This chain connects TRBV7-2 to TRBJ2-7; D is undetermined. CDR3 loop: CASRGDSSEQYF. The CDR3 DNA reads TGTGCCAGCAGAGGAGATTCGTCAGAGCAGTACTTC. The complete variable domain, with remaining parts taken from reference TRBV7-2 and TRBJ2-7, reads GAGVSQSPSNKVTEKGKDVELRCDPISGHTALYWYRQSLGQGLEFLIYFQGNSAPDKSGLPSDRFSAERTGGSVSTLTIQRTQQEDSAVYLCASRGDSSEQYFGPGTRLTVT.